This T cell receptor beta chain was sequenced in a study of T-cell reconstitution after alpha-beta-depleted transplantation in children. Trimming shortened V by 4 bases and J by 4 bases, and 14 bases separated the two germline ends. The CDR3 length is 15 residues. Germline V CDR1 and CDR2: MNHNS, SASEGT. As regards this clonotype: Its antigen remains unidentified.

TCRbeta library construction was performed incorporating unique molecular identifiers. One entry per CDR3 protein results from TCRdb running MiXCR on the PCR reads. The sample shows around 80,000 distinct CDR3 sequences, about a sixth of them seen only once. Study observations and caveats: By about two months after transplant, alpha-beta T cells reportedly arose from several hundred graft clones that had expanded. T cells produced anew were the main source of T-cell counts and diversity one year after transplant.

The specimen was PBMCs, mostly from graft donor cells, collected 360 days after TCRalphabeta/CD19-depleted stem cell transplant. The chain is built from TRBV6-1 and TRBJ2-1; a possible D gene is TRBD2 (6 bases). The TCR comes from a male patient aged 2 to 10 who had a stem cell transplant for acute lymphoblastic leukemia, so the T cells may come from the graft donor. DNA of the CDR3: TGTGCCAGCAGTGCGGCTAGCGTCGGGTACAATGAGCAGTTCTTC. Its protein is CASSAASVGYNEQFF.